This note documents a single TCR beta chain sequence. TCRdb keeps only in-frame clones here, not all; method: immunoSEQ multiplex PCR. The sample yields 140,000 to 150,000 clones, over 80% seen once. This sample is part of a study of blood T cell repertoires in COVID-19. Study in general: PBMCs, B-cell-depleted T cells, or T cells were the source of the cDNA or gDNA that made up the material.

The V and J ends lost 4 bases and 5 bases, in that order; junction bases with no gene match: 6. Germline V gene lookup returns CDR1 SGHVS and CDR2 FQNEAQ. The CDR3 totals 15 residues. This clonotype originated in a woman aged 50 to 60 with acute or convalescent COVID-19. Material: peripheral blood. This chain connects TRBV7-8 to TRBJ2-3; the match to TRBD1 covers 10 bases. DNA of the CDR3: TGTGCCAGCAGCTCCGGGACAGGGGCTCTAGATACGCAGTATTTT. It yields the protein CASSSGTGALDTQYF. The entire variable domain, with the rest obtained from reference TRBV7-8 and TRBJ2-3, is as follows: GAGVSQSPRYKVAKRGQDVALRCDPISGHVSLFWYQQALGQGPEFLTYFQNEAQLDKSGLPSDRFFAERPEGSVSTLKIQRTQQEDSAVYLCASSSGTGALDTQYFGPGTRLTVL.